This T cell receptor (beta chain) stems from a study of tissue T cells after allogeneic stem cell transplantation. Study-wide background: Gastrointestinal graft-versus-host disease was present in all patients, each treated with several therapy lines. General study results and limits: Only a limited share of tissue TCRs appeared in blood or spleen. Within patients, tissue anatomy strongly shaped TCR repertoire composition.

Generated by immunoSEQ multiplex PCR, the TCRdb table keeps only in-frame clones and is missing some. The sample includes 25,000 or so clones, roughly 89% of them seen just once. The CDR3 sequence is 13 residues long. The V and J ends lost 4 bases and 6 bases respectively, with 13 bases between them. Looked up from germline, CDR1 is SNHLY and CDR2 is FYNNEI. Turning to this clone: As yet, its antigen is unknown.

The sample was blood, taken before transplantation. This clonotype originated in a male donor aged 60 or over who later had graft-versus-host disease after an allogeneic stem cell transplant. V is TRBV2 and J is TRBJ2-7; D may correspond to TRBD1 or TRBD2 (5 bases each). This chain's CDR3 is CASSVSWGSEQYF. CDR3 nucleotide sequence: TGTGCCAGCAGTGTAAGTTGGGGGTCCGAGCAGTACTTC.